This TCR beta chain stems from a study of blood T cell repertoires in COVID-19. For the study at large: The United States, Italy and Spain provided the acute and convalescent COVID-19 samples. PBMCs, B-cell-depleted T cells, or T cells were the source of the cDNA or gDNA that made up the material.

Original data processing: Reference gene primer amplification yielded estimated nucleated cell counts. Only in-frame clones appear in the TCRdb table, and some are missing; sequencing was by immunoSEQ multiplex PCR. That table supplies the V and J calls and clone size; D and trimming were determined from the DNA. The repertoire holds tens of thousands of clones, 75% to 85% seen once, with about 19% in the top ten. This TCR was recovered from a woman older than 75 with acute or convalescent COVID-19. The sample comprised peripheral blood.

CDR3 loop: CASRQTRQGGTEAFF. The CDR3 bases are TGTGCCAGCAGGCAAACCAGACAGGGAGGCACTGAAGCTTTCTTT. The chain employs TRBV6-5 and TRBJ1-1; 7 positions match TRBD1. The V gene's germline CDR1 is MNHEY and CDR2 SVGAGI. The V segment lost 6 bases and the J segment 4 bases; nucleotides outside the gene matches: 11. This CDR3 comprises 15 residues.